These T cell receptor beta chains were read from a single sample in a study of cytomegalovirus exposure and HLA in healthy donors. Assay used: immunoSEQ multiplex PCR; TCRdb lists only in-frame clones, some missing. The table has 200,000 or so clones, roughly 80% seen once; the top ten hold around 7%. The material sequenced was PBMCs. The source is a man aged 18 to 30 in good health and CMV-seropositive. The CDR3 runs from the conserved cysteine through the conserved F or W. A D gene is named only where the DNA matches it firmly. Clone size is not always given. Where it is, it says once, few, many or a class for expanded clones.

>TRBJ2-1|TRBD2|TRBV9|NA
TGTGCCAGCAGCGTAGGCGGGAGGCAAGTCAATGAGCAGTTCTTC
CASSVGGRQVNEQFF
>TRBJ2-5|TRBD2|TRBV5-4|NA
TGTGCCAGCAACCCATTACCGACTAGCGGGTTACAAGAGACCCAGTACTTC
CASNPLPTSGLQETQYF
>TRBJ2-4|TRBD1|TRBV13|NA
TGTGCCAGCAGCGAACGACAGGGAAGCGCCAAAAACATTCAGTACTTC
CASSERQGSAKNIQYF
>TRBJ2-7|TRBD1|TRBV9|NA
TGTGCCAGCAGCCCGCCTTCTTCCGGGACAGGGGTTCCCTACGAGCAGTACTTC
CASSPPSSGTGVPYEQYF
>TRBJ1-1|NA|TRBV15|NA
TGTGCCACCAGCAGAGCGGGGGGGATGAACACTGAAGCTTTCTTT
CATSRAGGMNTEAFF
>TRBJ2-7|TRBD2|TRBV7-3|NA
TGTGCCAGCAGCTTTAGCGGGAGTCGGTACGAGCAGTACTTC
CASSFSGSRYEQYF
>TRBJ2-3|TRBD1|TRBV6-1|NA
TGTGCCAGCAGTGAGGGGACAGGAAGGGATACGCAGTATTTT
CASSEGTGRDTQYF
>TRBJ1-1|NA|TRBV27|NA
TGTGCCAGCAGTAACCGAGAAGTGGTGAACACTGAAGCTTTCTTT
CASSNREVVNTEAFF
>TRBJ1-5|NA|TRBV4-1|NA
TGCGCCAGCAGCCAAGTAGAGGCGACCAATCAGCCCCAGCATTTT
CASSQVEATNQPQHF
>TRBJ2-7|TRBD2|TRBV28|NA
TGTGCCAGCAGCCATCTAGCGGGAGGGGGGAGGTCCTACGAGCAGTACTTC
CASSHLAGGGRSYEQYF
>TRBJ2-7|NA|TRBV30|NA
TGTGCCTGGAGTGTGGTCAGGGGTTACGAGCAGTACTTC
CAWSVVRGYEQYF
>TRBJ2-5|TRBD2|TRBV5-4|NA
TGTGCCAGCAGCTTGGCTAGCGGGAGCGGAGAGACCCAGTACTTC
CASSLASGSGETQYF
>TRBJ1-5|NA|TRBV5-1|NA
TGCGCCAGCAGCTTGGCAGGGGGCAATCAGCCCCAGCATTTT
CASSLAGGNQPQHF
>TRBJ2-1|NA|TRBV5-6|NA
TGTGCCAGCAGCTTGGATGGGGGGAATGAGCAGTTCTTC
CASSLDGGNEQFF
>TRBJ2-6|TRBD1|TRBV5-1|NA
TGCGCCAGCAGCTTGGTGGACAGGGGCTCCTCTGGGGCCAACGTCCTGACTTTC
CASSLVDRGSSGANVLTF
>TRBJ1-1|NA|TRBV4-1|NA
TGCGCCAGCAGCCAGGTCGGGAACACTGAAGCTTTCTTT
CASSQVGNTEAFF
>TRBJ2-7|TRBD2|TRBV11-3|NA
TGTGCCAGCAGCGCGGGACTAGCGGGAGCCTACGAGCAGTACTTC
CASSAGLAGAYEQYF
>TRBJ1-4|NA|TRBV19|NA
TGTGCCAGTAGTATCGGGGGTCTGGACGGACCTGAAAAACTGTTTTTT
CASSIGGLDGPEKLFF
>TRBJ2-7|TRBD2|TRBV5-4|NA
TGTGCCAGCAGCTCTCTAGCGGGAGGGGTCCGCGAGCAGTACTTC
CASSSLAGGVREQYF
>TRBJ2-7|TRBD2|TRBV15|NA
TGTGCCACCCGGACTAGCGGGAGCTACGAGCAGTACTTC
CATRTSGSYEQYF
>TRBJ2-1|NA|TRBV6-5|NA
TGTGCCAGCAGCCTCCTGCAGTACAATGAGCAGTTCTTC
CASSLLQYNEQFF
>TRBJ2-1|NA|TRBV7-2|NA
TGTGCCAGCAGCTTAGAAGACACCATCGAGCAGTTCTTC
CASSLEDTIEQFF
>TRBJ2-7|TRBD1|TRBV2|NA
TGTGCCAGCACTGAGGGGCAGGGGGCAAACGAGCAGTACTTC
CASTEGQGANEQYF
>TRBJ1-1|NA|TRBV6-6|NA
TGTGCCACCTCGGGGGAAACTGAAGCTTTCTTT
CATSGETEAFF
>TRBJ1-4|TRBD1|TRBV30|NA
TGTGCCTGGTGTCCGGGACAGAAGACTGAAAAACTGTTTTTT
CAWCPGQKTEKLFF
>TRBJ2-1|NA|TRBV15|NA
TGTGCCACCAGCAAAGGGACCAGGGGTTCCTACAATGAGCAGTTCTTC
CATSKGTRGSYNEQFF
>TRBJ2-1|TRBD2|TRBV4-2|once
TGTGCCAGCAGCCAAGAGGACCCGGGACTACGCAATGAGCAGTTCTTC
CASSQEDPGLRNEQFF
>TRBJ2-7|TRBD1|TRBV7-6|NA
TGTGCCAGCAGCTTGGTGCAGGGGGCAAAGAGCTCCTACGAGCAGTACTTC
CASSLVQGAKSSYEQYF